The source of this T cell receptor beta chain is a study of CD8 T cells in ankylosing spondylitis. Findings of the study overall: Disease-linked clones reportedly showed significant enrichment in matched ankylosing spondylitis synovial fluid. Prior literature has documented some motif variants in synovial fluid and blood from reactive arthritis. For ankylosing spondylitis blood, a TCR beta motif of fewer than 10 highly homologous variants appeared characteristic. Clones that were linked to disease were CD8+ and were relatively rare in peripheral blood.

Worth noting for this clonotype: What it recognizes is unknown.

The CDR3 length is 17 residues. Germline V lookup: CDR1 MNHEY, CDR2 SVGAGI. V shed 0 bases, J shed 6 bases, and the junction held 9 bases outside the gene matches. Making use of molecular barcodes, quantitative 5'-RACE generated TCR beta libraries. TCRdb analysed the 5' RACE reads with MiXCR anew, one entry per CDR3 protein. The table includes a few hundred thousand distinct CDR3 sequences, about 20% detected once. The TCR comes from a male donor with ankylosing spondylitis. The chain recombines TRBV6-5 with TRBJ2-2, with 8 bases matching TRBD1. The sample consisted of blood, either unsorted or a sorted T cell fraction (not recorded which). The CDR3 DNA follows: TGTGCCAGCAGTTACTCAAACCGACAGGGGCGCGCCGGGGAGCTGTTTTTT. Its translation: CASSYSNRQGRAGELFF.